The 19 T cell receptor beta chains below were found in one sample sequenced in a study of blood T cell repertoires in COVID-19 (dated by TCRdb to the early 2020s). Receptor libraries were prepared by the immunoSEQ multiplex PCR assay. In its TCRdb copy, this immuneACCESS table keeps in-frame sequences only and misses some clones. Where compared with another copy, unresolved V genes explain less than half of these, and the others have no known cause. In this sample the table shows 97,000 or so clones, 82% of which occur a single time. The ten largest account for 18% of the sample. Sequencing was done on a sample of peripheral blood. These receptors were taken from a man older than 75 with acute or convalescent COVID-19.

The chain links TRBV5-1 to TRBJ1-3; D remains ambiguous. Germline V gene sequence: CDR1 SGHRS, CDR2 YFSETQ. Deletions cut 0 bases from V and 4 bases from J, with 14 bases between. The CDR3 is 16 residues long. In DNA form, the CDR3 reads TGCGCCAGCAGCTTGGCCGGGTTGAGTCTGGGAAACACCATATATTTT. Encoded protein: CASSLAGLSLGNTIYF.

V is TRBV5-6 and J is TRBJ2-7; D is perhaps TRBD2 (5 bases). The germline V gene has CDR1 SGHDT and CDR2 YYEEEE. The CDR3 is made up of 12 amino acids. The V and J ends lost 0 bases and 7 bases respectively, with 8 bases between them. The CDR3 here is CASSLGGWEQYF. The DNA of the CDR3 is TGTGCCAGCAGCTTGGGCGGGTGGGAGCAGTACTTC.

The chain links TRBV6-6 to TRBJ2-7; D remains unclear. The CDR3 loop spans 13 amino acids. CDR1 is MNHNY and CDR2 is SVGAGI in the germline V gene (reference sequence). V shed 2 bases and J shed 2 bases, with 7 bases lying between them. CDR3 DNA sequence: TGTGCCAGCAGTTACACTACGACCTACGAGCAGTACTTC. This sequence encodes CASSYTTTYEQYF.

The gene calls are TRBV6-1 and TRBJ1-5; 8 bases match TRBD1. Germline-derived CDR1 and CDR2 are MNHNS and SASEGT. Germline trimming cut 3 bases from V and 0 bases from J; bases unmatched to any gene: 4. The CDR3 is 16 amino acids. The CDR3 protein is CASSDLGQASNQPQHF. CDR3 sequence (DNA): TGTGCCAGCAGTGACTTGGGACAGGCTAGCAATCAGCCCCAGCATTTT.

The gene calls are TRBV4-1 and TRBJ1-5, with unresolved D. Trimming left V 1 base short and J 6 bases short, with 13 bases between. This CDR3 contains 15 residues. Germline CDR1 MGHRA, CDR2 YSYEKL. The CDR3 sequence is CASSQAPSGVQPQHF. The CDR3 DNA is TGCGCCAGCAGCCAAGCCCCGAGCGGGGTTCAGCCCCAGCATTTT.

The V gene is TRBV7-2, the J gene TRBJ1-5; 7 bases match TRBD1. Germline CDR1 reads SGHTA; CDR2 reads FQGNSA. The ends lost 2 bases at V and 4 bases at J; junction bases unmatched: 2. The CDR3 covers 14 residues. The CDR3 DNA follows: TGTGCCAGCAGCTTACAGGGGGGTAATCAGCCCCAGCATTTT. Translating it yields CASSLQGGNQPQHF. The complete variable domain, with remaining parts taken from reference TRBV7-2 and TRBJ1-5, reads GAGVSQSPSNKVTEKGKDVELRCDPISGHTALYWYRQSLGQGLEFLIYFQGNSAPDKSGLPSDRFSAERTGGSVSTLTIQRTQQEDSAVYLCASSLQGGNQPQHFGDGTRLSIL.

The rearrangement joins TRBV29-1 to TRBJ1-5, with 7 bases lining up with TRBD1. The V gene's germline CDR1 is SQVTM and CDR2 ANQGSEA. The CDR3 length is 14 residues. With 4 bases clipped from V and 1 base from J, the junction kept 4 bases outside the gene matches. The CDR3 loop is CSVGSTGSNQPQHF. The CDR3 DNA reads TGCAGCGTTGGGTCGACAGGGAGCAATCAGCCCCAGCATTTT.

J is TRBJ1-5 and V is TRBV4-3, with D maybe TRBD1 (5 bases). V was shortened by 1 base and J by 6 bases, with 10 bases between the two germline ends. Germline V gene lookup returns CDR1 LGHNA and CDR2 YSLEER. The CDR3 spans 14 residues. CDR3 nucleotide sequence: TGCGCCAGCAGCCAAGCTCAGGGCCCTCAGCCCCAGCATTTT. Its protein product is CASSQAQGPQPQHF.

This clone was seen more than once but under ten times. CDR3: CASSLKGAGTDTQYF. The DNA of the CDR3 is TGTGCCAGCAGCTTAAAGGGGGCCGGCACAGATACGCAGTATTTT. V is TRBV7-9 and J is TRBJ2-3; 7 positions agree with TRBD1. Germline-derived CDR1 and CDR2 are SEHNR and FQNEAQ (reference sequence). V shed 2 bases and J 1 base; nucleotides not matched to a gene: 3. The CDR3 runs 15 residues.

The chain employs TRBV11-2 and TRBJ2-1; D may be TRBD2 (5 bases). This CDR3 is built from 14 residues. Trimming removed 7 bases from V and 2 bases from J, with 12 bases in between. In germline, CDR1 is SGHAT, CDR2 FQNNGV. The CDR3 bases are TGTGCCAGCACCCTAAGCGGACCCTACAATGAGCAGTTCTTC. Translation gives CASTLSGPYNEQFF. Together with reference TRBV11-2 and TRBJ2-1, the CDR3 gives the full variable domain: EAGVAQSPRYKIIEKRQSVAFWCNPISGHATLYWYQQILGQGPKLLIQFQNNGVVDDSQLPKDRFSAERLKGVDSTLKIQPAKLEDSAVYLCASTLSGPYNEQFFGPGTRLTVL.

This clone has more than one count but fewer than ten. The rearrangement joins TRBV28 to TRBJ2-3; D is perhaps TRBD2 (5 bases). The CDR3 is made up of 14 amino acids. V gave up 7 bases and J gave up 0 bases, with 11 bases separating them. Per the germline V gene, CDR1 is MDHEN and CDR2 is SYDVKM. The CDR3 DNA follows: TGTGCCAGCACCCGGACTTTTAGCACAGATACGCAGTATTTT. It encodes CASTRTFSTDTQYF.

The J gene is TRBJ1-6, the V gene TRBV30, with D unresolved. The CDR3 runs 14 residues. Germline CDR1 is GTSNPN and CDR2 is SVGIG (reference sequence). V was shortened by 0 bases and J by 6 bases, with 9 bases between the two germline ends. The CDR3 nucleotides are TGTGCCTGGAGTGTCCGGGGAATTAATTCACCCCTCCACTTT. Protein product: CAWSVRGINSPLHF.

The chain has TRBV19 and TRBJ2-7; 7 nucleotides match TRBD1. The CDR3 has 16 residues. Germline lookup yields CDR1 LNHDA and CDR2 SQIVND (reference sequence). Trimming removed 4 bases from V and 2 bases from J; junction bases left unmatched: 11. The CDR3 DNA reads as TGTGCCAGTAGTACCGTTACAGGGGCGGGTACCTACGAGCAGTACTTC. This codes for CASSTVTGAGTYEQYF.

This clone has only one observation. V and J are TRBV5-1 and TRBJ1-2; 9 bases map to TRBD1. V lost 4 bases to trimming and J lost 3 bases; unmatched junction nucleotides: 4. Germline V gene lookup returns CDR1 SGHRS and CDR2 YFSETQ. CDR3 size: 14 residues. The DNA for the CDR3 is TGCGCCAGCAGCCCGGGGGACAGGGACTATGGCTACACCTTC. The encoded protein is CASSPGDRDYGYTF.

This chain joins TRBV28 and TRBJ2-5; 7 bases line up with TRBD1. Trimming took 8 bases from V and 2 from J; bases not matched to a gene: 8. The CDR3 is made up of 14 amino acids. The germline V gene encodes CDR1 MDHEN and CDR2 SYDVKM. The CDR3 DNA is TGTGCCAGCGGGGTACAGGGGATACAAGAGACCCAGTACTTC. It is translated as CASGVQGIQETQYF.

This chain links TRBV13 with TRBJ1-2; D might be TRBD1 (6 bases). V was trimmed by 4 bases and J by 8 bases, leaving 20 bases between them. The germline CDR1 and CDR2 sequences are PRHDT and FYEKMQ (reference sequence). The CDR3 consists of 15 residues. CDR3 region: CASSSGPGQPQGYTF. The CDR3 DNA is TGTGCCAGCAGCTCTGGGCCGGGACAACCCCAGGGCTACACCTTC.

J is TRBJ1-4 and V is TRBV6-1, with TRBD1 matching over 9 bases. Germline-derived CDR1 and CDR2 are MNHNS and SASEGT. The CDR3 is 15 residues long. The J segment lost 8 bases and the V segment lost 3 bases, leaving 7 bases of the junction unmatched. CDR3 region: CASSDRTGAREKLFF. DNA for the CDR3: TGTGCCAGCAGTGATAGGACAGGGGCGCGCGAAAAACTGTTTTTT.

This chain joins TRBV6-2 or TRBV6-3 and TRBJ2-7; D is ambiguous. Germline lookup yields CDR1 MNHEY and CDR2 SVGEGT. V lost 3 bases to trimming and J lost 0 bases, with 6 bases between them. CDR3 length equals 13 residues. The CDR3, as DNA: TGTGCCAGCAGTTATGCCAGCTCCTACGAGCAGTACTTC. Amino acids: CASSYASSYEQYF.

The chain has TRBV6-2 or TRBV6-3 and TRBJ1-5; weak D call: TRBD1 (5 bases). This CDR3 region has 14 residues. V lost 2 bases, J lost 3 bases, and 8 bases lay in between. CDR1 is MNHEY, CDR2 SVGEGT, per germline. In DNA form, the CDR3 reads TGTGCCAGCAGTTACCGACAGCCCAATCAGCCCCAGCATTTT. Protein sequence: CASSYRQPNQPQHF.